This TCR beta chain was obtained from a study of T-cell memory formation after mild COVID-19. Study outcomes and limitations: Contracting CD4+ clones were located mainly in CM and EM, and CD8+ clones in EMRA. Within pre-infection memory, some responding clones were found, suggesting cross-reactive memory joined. Clonal second-wave expansions that peaked on day 37 had unconfirmed SARS-CoV-2 specificity.

Remarks on this clonotype: Its antigen remains unknown.

TCRdb ran MiXCR on the 5' RACE reads and lists one entry per CDR3 protein. The sample has 90,000 to 120,000 distinct CDR3 sequences; 14% are singletons. The CDR3 is 15 residues long. The junction had 3 bases not matched to a gene; V was cut back by 0 bases and J by 2 bases. Germline CDR1 MGHRA, CDR2 YSYEKL. The chain combines TRBV4-1 with TRBJ2-7; 8 positions agree with TRBD2. Sequencing was carried out using PBMCs or a T cell subset sorted from them (not recorded which). The sequence came from a man aged 18 to 35 who had mild COVID-19 (a few samples of this study predate the infection). Cell type and time point are not known. DNA for the CDR3: TGCGCCAGCAGCCAAGACCCGGGAGGGACCTACGAGCAGTACTTC. This translates into CASSQDPGGTYEQYF.